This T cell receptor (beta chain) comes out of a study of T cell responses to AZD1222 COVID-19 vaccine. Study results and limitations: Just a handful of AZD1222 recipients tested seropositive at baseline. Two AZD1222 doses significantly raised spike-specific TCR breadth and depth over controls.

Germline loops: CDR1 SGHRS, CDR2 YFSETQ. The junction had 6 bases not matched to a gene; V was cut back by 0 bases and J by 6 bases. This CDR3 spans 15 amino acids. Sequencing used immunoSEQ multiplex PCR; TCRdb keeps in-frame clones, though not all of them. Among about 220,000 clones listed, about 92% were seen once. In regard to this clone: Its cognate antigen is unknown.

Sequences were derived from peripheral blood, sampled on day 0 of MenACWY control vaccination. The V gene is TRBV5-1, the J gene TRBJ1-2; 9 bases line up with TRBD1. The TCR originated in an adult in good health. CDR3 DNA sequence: TGCGCCAGCAGCTTGGCCCCCCGGACAGGGGATGGCTACACCTTC. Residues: CASSLAPRTGDGYTF.